This T cell receptor beta chain was profiled in a study of CD8 T cells in ankylosing spondylitis. The study's findings and limits: Reportedly, significant enrichment of disease-linked clones occurred in matched ankylosing spondylitis synovial fluid. As for the disease-linked clones, they showed a CD8+ phenotype and occurred at relatively low frequencies in peripheral blood.

TCRdb redid the calling of the 5' RACE reads with MiXCR, one entry per CDR3 protein. The table records some 140,000 distinct CDR3 sequences, around 7.9% of them present only once. CDR1 and CDR2 (germline): SGHTA, FQGNSA. The CDR3 loop spans 15 amino acids. Trimming pared 2 bases from V and 0 bases from J, leaving 10 bases between. This clonotype was detected many times. Its antigen is unidentified. Sequenced input: blood, either unsorted or a sorted T cell fraction (not recorded which). The gene calls are TRBV7-2 and TRBJ1-1; possibly TRBD1 for D (6 bases). This sequence originates from a female donor with ankylosing spondylitis or in good health (not recorded which). The CDR3 sequence is CASSLSTGLNTEAFF. The CDR3 DNA reads TGTGCCAGCAGCTTATCGACAGGCCTGAACACTGAAGCTTTCTTT. Filled out from reference TRBV7-2 and TRBJ1-1, the complete variable domain reads GAGVSQSPSNKVTEKGKDVELRCDPISGHTALYWYRQSLGQGLEFLIYFQGNSAPDKSGLPSDRFSAERTGGSVSTLTIQRTQQEDSAVYLCASSLSTGLNTEAFFGQGTRLTVV.